A single T cell receptor beta chain is shown here with its context. This clone is labeled medium-sized (0.01 to 0.1%). Its antigen is not yet known. Per-base qualities were not stored, and no clone one base away is much larger. This specimen belongs to a study of blood T cell repertoires in COVID-19 (dated by TCRdb to 2018 to 2021). Broadly, across the study: Samples from collaborators originated in the United States, Italy and Spain and spanned both the acute and convalescent phases of COVID-19. Where HLA class I and class II types were available, the types were taken from metadata supplied by the sample provider, not from assay-based typing. The material from the prospective study consisted of cDNA or gDNA derived from T cells, B-cell-depleted T cells, or PBMCs. A de-identified subject ID, COVID-19 status, age in years and sex were almost always included in the sample metadata. The dataset comprised deeply sampled blood TCRbeta repertoires from subjects exposed to, actively infected with, or recovered from COVID-19. Samples came from the ongoing ImmuneRACE study (first 160 participants) plus 1,254 subjects from 6 global collaborators. The repertoires were released in a freely available public database meant as a resource for research on the immune response to SARS-CoV-2. Overall study outcomes, separate from this receptor: The quantity of clinical and demographic metadata differed by source and by participant and was supplied without curation.

TCRbeta CDR3 regions were amplified from genomic DNA by means of the immunoSEQ Assay, a bias-controlled multiplex PCR. The paper's data handling went like this. The number of nucleated cells in each sample was estimated by amplification of reference gene primers within the assay. To quantify the absolute abundance of each unique TCRbeta CDR3 rearrangement, sequence reads were collapsed and filtered. For each sample, productive Simpson clonality was calculated by taking the square root of Simpson's diversity index across productive rearrangements. TCRdb took this table from immuneACCESS and kept in-frame rearrangements with V and J called. Such tables lack part of the clones; where checked against another copy, unresolved V genes explain under half of the gap, and the rest is unexplained. The V and J calls and clone size are taken from that table; D and trimming were inferred from the DNA. Present in this sample are 140,000 or so clones, around 87% of which were seen just once. Jointly, the top ten make up 8% to 9% of the sample.

Relative to germline, V is 6 bases shorter and J is 2 bases shorter, with 13 bases between their ends. Reading from cysteine to phenylalanine, the CDR3 counts 14 amino acids. Only CDR3 DNA remains: 42 bases, in frame from the first base. Taken from the germline V gene, the CDR1 and CDR2 loops are SGHTA and FQGTGA. Each collaborating institution followed its own protocols to collect whole blood in K2EDTA tubes. For TCRbeta analysis, collaborators shipped samples as frozen whole blood, isolated PBMCs, or DNA extracted from either of those sample types. The TCR sequence derives from a woman aged 45-59 years with active or convalescent COVID-19. The chain is assembled from TRBV7-3 and TRBJ2-5, with the D gene not confidently named. Sequencing input: peripheral blood. The DNA reads TGTGCCAGCAGATTCCAACCTCGGCAAGAGACCCAGTACTTC. It specifies CASRFQPRQETQYF.